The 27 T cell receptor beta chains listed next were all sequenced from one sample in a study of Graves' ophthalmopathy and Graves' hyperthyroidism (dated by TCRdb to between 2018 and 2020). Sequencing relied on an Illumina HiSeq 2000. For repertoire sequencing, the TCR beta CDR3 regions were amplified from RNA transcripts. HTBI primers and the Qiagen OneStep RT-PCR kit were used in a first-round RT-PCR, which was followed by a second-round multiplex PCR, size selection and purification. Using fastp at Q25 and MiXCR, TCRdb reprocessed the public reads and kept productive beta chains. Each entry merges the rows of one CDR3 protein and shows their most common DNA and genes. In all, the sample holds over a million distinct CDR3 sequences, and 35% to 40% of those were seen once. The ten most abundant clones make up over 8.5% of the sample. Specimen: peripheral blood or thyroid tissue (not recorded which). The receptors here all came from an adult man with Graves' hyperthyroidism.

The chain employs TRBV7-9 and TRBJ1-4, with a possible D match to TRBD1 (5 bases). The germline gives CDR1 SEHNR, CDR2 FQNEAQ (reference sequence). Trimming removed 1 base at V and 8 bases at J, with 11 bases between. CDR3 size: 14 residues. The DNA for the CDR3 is TGTGCCAGCAGCTTAGTAGGGACCGCGGAAAAACTGTTTTTT. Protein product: CASSLVGTAEKLFF.

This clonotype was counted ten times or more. CDR3 region: CASSEAEIKAFF. The CDR3 nucleotides read TGTGCCAGCAGTGAGGCGGAGATCAAAGCTTTCTTT. The rearrangement uses TRBV2 and TRBJ1-1; no firm D call. The germline CDR1 and CDR2 sequences are SNHLY and FYNNEI. Trimming stripped 3 bases from V and 9 bases from J, with 11 bases between. This CDR3 spans 12 amino acids.

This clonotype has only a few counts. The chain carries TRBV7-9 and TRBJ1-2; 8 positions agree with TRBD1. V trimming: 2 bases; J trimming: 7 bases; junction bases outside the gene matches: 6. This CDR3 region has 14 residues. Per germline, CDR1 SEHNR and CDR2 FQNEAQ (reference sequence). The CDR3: CASSLRNRGFGYTF. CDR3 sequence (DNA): TGTGCCAGCAGCTTACGAAACAGGGGGTTTGGCTACACCTTC.

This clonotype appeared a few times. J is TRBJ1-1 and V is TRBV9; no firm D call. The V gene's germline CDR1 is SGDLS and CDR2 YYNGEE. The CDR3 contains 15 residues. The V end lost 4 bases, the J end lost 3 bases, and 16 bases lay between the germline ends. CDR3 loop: CASSPRTKLDTEAFF. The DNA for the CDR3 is TGTGCCAGCAGCCCAAGGACTAAACTGGACACTGAAGCTTTCTTT.

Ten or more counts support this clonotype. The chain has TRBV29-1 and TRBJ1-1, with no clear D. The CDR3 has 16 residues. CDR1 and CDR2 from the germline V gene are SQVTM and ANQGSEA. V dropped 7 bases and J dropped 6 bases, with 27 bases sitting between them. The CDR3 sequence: CSARESYSASGSEAFF. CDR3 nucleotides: TGCAGCGCCCGAGAATCTTACTCTGCCAGTGGGTCTGAAGCTTTCTTT. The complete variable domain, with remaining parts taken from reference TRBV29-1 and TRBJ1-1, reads SAVISQKPSRDICQRGTSLTIQCQVDSQVTMMFWYRQQPGQSLTLIATANQGSEATYESGFVIDKFPISRPNLTFSTLTVSNMSPEDSSIYLCSARESYSASGSEAFFGQGTRLTVV.

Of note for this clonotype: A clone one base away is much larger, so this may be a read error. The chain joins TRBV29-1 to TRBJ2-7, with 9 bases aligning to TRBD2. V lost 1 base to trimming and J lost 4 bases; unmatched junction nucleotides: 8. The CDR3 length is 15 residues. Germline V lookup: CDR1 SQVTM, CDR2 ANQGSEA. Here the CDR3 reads CSVEVSGRAPYEQYF. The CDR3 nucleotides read TGCAGCGTTGAAGTTAGCGGGAGAGCCCCTTACGAGCAGTACTTC.

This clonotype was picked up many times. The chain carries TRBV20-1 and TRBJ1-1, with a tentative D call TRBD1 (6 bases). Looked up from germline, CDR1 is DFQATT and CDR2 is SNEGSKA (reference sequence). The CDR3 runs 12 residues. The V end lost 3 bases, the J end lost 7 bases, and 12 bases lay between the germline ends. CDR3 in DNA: TGCAGTGCTAGTCGGCAGGGGAATGAAGCTTTCTTT. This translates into CSASRQGNEAFF.

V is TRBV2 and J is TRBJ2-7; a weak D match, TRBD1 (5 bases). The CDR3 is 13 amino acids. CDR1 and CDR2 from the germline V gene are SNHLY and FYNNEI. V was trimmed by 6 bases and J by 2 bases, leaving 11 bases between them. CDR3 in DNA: TGTGCCAGCAGGTGGCAGGGCCCCTACGAGCAGTACTTC. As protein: CASRWQGPYEQYF.

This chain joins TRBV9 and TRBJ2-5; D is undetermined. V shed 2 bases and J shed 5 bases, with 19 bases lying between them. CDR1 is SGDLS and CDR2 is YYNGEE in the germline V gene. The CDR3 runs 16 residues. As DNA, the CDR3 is TGTGCCAGCAGCGTCCCAACTCCGACTGGCGCGGAGACCCAGTACTTC. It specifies CASSVPTPTGAETQYF.

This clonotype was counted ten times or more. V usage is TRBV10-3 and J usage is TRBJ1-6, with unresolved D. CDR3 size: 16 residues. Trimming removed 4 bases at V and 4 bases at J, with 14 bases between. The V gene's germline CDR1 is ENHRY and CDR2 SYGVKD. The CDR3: CAISAADGDYNSPLHF. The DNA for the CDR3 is TGTGCCATCAGTGCTGCGGACGGAGATTATAATTCACCCCTCCACTTT.

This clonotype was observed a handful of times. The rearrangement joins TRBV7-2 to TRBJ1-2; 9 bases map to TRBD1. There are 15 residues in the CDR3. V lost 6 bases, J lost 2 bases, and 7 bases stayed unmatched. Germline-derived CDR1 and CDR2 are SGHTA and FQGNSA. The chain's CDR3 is CASSYGTGLNYGYTF. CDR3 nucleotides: TGTGCCAGCAGTTACGGGACAGGGCTCAACTATGGCTACACCTTC.

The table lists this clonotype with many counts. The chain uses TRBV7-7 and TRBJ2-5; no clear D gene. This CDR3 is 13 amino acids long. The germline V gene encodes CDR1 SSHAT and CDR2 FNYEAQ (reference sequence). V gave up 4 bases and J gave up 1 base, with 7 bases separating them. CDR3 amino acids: CASSSYLQETQYF. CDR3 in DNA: TGTGCCAGCAGCTCCTACCTCCAAGAGACCCAGTACTTC.

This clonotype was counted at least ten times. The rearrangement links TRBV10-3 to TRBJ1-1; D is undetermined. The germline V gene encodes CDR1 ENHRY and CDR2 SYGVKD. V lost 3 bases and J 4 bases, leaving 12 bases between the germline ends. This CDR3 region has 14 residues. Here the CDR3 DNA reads TGTGCCATCAGTGACGAGGAGGGAGGCACTGAAGCTTTCTTT. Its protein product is CAISDEEGGTEAFF.

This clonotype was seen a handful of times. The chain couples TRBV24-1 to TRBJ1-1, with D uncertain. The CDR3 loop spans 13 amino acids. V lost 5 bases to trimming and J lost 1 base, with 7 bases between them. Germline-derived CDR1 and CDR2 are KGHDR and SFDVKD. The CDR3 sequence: CATSGWTNTEAFF. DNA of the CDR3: TGTGCCACCAGTGGCTGGACGAACACTGAAGCTTTCTTT.

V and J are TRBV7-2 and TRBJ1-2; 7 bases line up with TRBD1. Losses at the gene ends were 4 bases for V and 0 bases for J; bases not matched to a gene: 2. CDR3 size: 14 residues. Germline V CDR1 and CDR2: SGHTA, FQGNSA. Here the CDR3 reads CASSWDRSNYGYTF. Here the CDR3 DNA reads TGTGCCAGCAGCTGGGACAGATCTAACTATGGCTACACCTTC.

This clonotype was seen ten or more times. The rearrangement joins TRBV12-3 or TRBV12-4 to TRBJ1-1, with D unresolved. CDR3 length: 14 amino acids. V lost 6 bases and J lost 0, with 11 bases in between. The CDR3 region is CASSLVALNTEAFF. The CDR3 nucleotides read TGTGCCAGCAGCCTAGTCGCCCTGAACACTGAAGCTTTCTTT.

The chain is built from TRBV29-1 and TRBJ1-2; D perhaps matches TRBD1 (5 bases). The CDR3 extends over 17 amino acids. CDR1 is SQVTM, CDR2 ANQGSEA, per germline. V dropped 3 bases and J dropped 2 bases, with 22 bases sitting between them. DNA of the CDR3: TGCAGCGTTGAGACGCCGGTCGAAGGGAGGACAAACTATGGCTACACCTTC. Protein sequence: CSVETPVEGRTNYGYTF.

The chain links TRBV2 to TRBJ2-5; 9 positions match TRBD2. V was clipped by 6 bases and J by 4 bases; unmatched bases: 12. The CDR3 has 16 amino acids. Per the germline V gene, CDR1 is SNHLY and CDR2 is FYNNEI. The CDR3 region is CASRGSRTSDVETQYF. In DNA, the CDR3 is TGTGCCAGCAGGGGTTCCCGGACTAGCGACGTAGAGACCCAGTACTTC. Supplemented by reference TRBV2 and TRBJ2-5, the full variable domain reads EPEVTQTPSHQVTQMGQEVILRCVPISNHLYFYWYRQILGQKVEFLVSFYNNEISEKSEIFDDQFSVERPDGSNFTLKIRSTKLEDSAMYFCASRGSRTSDVETQYFGPGTRLLVL.

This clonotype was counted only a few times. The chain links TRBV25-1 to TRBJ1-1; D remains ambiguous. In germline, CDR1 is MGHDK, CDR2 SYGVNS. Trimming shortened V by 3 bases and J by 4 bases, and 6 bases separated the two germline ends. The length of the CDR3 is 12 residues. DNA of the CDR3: TGTGCCAGCAGTGACCGTTTCACTGAAGCTTTCTTT. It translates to CASSDRFTEAFF. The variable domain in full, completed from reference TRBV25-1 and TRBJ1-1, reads EADIYQTPRYLVIGTGKKITLECSQTMGHDKMYWYQQDPGMELHLIHYSYGVNSTEKGDLSSESTVSRIRTEHFPLTLESARPSHTSQYLCASSDRFTEAFFGQGTRLTVV.

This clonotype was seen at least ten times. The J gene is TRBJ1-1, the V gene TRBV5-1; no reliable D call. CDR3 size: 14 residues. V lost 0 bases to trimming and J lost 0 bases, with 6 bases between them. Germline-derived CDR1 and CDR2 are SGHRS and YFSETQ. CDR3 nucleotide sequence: TGCGCCAGCAGCTTGGGGTTCATGAACACTGAAGCTTTCTTT. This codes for CASSLGFMNTEAFF.

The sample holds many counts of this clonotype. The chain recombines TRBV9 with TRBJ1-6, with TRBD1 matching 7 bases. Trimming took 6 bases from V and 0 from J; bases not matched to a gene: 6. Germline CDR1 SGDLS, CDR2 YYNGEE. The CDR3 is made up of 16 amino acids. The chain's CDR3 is CASKRGDSSYNSPLHF. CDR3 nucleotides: TGTGCCAGCAAACGAGGGGACAGCTCCTATAATTCACCCCTCCACTTT. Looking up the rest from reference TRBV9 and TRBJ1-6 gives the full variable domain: DSGVTQTPKHLITATGQRVTLRCSPRSGDLSVYWYQQSLDQGLQFLIQYYNGEERAKGNILERFSAQQFPDLHSELNLSSLELGDSALYFCASKRGDSSYNSPLHFGNGTRLTVT.

CDR3 coding DNA: TGTGCCAGCAGCTTAGGCCCCCCCTCACCCCTCCACTTT. Its protein is CASSLGPPSPLHF. The gene calls are TRBV7-2 and TRBJ1-6; D is undetermined. The CDR3 runs to 13 residues. Germline CDR1 is SGHTA and CDR2 is FQGNSA. The V and J ends lost 1 base and 10 bases respectively, with 8 bases between them.

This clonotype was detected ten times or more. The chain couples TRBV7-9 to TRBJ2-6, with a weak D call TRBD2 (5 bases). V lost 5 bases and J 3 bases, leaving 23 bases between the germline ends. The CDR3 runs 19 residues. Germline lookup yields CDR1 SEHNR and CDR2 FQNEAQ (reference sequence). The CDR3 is CASSDRGLQLSRGANVLTF. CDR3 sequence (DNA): TGTGCCAGCAGCGACCGGGGTCTACAGTTATCCCGTGGGGCCAACGTCCTGACTTTC.

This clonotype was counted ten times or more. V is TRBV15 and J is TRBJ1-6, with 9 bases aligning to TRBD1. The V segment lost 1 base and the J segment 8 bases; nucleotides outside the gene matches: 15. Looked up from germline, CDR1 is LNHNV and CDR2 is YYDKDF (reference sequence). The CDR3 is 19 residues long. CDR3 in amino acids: CATSRVPDRGILVDSPLHF. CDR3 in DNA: TGTGCCACCAGCAGAGTTCCGGACAGGGGTATTTTGGTAGATTCACCCCTCCACTTT.

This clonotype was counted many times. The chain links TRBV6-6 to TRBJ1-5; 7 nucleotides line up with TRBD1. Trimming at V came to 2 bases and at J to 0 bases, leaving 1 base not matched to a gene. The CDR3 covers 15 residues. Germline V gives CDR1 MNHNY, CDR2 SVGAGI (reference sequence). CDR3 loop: CASSYQGGSNQPQHF. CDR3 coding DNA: TGTGCCAGCAGTTACCAGGGGGGTAGCAATCAGCCCCAGCATTTT.

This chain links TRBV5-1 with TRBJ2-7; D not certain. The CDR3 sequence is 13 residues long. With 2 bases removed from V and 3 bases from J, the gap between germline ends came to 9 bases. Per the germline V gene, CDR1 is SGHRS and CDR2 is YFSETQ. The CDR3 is CASSLETLYEQYF. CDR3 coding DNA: TGCGCCAGCAGCTTAGAGACACTCTACGAGCAGTACTTC.

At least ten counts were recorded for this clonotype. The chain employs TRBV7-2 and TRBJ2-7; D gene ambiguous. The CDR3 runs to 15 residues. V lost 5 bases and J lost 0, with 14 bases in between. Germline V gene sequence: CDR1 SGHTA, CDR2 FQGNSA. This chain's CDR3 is CASSPQGFGSYEQYF. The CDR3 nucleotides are TGTGCCAGCAGCCCCCAAGGGTTTGGCTCCTACGAGCAGTACTTC.